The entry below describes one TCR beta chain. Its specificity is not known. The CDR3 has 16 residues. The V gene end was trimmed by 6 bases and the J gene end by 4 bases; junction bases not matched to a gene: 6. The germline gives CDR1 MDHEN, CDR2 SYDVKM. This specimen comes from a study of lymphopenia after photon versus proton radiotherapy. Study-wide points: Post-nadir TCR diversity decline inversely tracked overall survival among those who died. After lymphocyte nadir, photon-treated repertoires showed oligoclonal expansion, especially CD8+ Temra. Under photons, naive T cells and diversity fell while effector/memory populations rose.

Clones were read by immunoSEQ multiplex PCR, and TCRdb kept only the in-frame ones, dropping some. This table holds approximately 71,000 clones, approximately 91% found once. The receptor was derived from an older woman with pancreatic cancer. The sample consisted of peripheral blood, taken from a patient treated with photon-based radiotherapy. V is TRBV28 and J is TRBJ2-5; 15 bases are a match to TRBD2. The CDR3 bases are TGTGCCAGCAGCCTGGGACTAGCGGGAGGAGGAGAGACCCAGTACTTC. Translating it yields CASSLGLAGGGETQYF.